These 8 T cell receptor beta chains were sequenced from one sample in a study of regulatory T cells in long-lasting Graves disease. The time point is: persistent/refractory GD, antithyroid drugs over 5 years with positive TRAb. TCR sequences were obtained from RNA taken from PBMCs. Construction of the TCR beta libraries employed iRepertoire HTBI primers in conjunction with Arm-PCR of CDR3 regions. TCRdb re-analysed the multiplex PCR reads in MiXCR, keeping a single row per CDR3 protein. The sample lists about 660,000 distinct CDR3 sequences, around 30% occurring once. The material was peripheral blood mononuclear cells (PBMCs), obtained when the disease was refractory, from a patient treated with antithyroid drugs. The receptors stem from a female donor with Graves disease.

CDR3 coding DNA: TGTGCCAGTAGTATCGGGACAGGGGGTAACTACGAGCAGTACTTC. Translation gives CASSIGTGGNYEQYF. The J gene is TRBJ2-7, the V gene TRBV19; TRBD1 aligns across 11 bases. V shed 3 bases and J 3 bases; nucleotides not matched to a gene: 4. This CDR3 region has 15 residues. The V gene's germline CDR1 is LNHDA and CDR2 SQIVND (reference sequence).

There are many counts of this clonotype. CDR3 DNA: TGTGCCAGCAGTAGCCAGGTATTTGAAGCTTTCTTT. Protein: CASSSQVFEAFF. The genes are TRBV12-3 or TRBV12-4 and TRBJ1-1; D ambiguous. The V end was cut by 5 bases, the J end by 7 bases, with 11 bases between. The CDR3 is 12 amino acids.

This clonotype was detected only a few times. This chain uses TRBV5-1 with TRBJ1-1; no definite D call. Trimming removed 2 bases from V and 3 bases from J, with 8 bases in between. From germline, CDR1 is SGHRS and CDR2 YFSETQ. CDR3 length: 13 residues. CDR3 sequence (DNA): TGCGCCAGCAGCTTCAGCCCGGACACTGAAGCTTTCTTT. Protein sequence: CASSFSPDTEAFF.

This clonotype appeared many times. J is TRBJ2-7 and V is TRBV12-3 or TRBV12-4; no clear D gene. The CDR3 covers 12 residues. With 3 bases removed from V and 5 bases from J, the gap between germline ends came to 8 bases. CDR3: CASSFGANEQYF. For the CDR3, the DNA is TGTGCCAGCAGTTTTGGAGCGAACGAGCAGTACTTC.

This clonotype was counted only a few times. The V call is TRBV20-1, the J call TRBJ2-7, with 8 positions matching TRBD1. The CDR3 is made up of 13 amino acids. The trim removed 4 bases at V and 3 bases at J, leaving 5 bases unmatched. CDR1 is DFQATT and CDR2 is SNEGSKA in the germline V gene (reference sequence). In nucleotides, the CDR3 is TGCAGTGCTACCGGGACAGGCTACTACGAGCAGTACTTC. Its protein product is CSATGTGYYEQYF.

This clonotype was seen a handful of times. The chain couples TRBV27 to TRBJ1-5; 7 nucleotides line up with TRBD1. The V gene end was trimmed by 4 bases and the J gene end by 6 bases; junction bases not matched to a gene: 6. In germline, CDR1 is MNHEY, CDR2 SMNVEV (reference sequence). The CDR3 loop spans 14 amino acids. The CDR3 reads CASSSGQQGQPQHF. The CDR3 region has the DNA TGTGCCAGCAGTTCGGGACAGCAAGGTCAGCCCCAGCATTTT.

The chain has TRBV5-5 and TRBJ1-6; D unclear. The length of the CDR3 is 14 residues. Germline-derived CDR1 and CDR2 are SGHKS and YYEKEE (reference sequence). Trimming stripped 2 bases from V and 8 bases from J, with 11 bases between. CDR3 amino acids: CASSLSPADSPLHF. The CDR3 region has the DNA TGTGCCAGCAGCTTATCCCCAGCGGATTCACCCCTCCACTTT. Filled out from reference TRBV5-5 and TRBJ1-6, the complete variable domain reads DAGVTQSPTHLIKTRGQQVTLRCSPISGHKSVSWYQQVLGQGPQFIFQYYEKEERGRGNFPDRFSARQFPNYSSELNVNALLLGDSALYLCASSLSPADSPLHFGNGTRLTVT.

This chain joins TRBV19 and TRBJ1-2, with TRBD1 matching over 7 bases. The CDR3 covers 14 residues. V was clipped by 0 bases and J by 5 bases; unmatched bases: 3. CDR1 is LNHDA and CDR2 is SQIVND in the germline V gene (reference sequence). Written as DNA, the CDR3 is TGTGCCAGTAGTATAGACCGGGACAGATATGGCTACACCTTC. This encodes CASSIDRDRYGYTF.